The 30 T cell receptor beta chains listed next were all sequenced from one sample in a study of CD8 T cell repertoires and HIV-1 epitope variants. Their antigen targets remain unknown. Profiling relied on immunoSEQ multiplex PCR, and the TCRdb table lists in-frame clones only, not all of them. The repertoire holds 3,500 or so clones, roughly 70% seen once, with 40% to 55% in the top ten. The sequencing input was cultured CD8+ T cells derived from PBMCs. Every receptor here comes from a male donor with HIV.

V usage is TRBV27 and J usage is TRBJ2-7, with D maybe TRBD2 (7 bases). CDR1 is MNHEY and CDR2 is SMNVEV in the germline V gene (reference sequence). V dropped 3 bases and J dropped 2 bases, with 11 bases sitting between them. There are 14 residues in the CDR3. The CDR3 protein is CASSFGGATYEQYF. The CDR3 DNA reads TGTGCCAGCAGTTTTGGGGGGGCGACCTACGAGCAGTACTTC.

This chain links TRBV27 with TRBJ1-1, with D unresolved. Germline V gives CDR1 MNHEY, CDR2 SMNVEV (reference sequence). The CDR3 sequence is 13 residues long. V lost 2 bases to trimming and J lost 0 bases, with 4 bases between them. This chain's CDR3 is CASSLQVNTEAFF. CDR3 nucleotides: TGTGCCAGCAGTTTACAGGTGAACACTGAAGCTTTCTTT.

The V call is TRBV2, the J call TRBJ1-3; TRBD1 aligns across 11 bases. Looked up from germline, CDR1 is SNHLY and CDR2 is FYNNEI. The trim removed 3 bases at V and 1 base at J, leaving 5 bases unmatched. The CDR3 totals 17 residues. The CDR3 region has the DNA TGTGCCAGCAGTGATATCGGACAGGGGGCTTCTGGAAACACCATATATTTT. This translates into CASSDIGQGASGNTIYF.

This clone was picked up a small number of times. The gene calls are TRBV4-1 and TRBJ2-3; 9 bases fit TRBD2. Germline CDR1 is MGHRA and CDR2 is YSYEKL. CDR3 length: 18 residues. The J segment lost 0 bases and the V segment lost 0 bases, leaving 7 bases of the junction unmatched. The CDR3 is CASSQDPPSGTSTDTQYF. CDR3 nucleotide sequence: TGCGCCAGCAGCCAAGACCCCCCTAGCGGGACTAGCACAGATACGCAGTATTTT.

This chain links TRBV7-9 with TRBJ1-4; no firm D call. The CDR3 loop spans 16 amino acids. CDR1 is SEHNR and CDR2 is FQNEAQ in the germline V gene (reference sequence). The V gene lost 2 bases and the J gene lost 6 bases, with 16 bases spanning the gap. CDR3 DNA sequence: TGTGCCAGCAGCTTACCTTCAGGAAAGTTAGATGAAAAACTGTTTTTT. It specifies CASSLPSGKLDEKLFF.

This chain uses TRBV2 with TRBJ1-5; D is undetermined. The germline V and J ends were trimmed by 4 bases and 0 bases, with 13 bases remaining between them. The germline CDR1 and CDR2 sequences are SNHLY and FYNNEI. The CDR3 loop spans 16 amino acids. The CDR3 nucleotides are TGTGCCAGCAGTGGGCAAGGCGGATATAGCAATCAGCCCCAGCATTTT. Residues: CASSGQGGYSNQPQHF.

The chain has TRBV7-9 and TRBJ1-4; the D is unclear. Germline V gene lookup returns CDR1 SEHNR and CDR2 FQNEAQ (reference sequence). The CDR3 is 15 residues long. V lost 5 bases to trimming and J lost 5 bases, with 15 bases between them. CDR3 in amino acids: CASSPKGFSNEKLFF. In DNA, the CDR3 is TGTGCCAGCAGCCCGAAAGGTTTCTCCAATGAAAAACTGTTTTTT. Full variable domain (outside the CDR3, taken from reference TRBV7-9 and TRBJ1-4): DTGVSQNPRHKITKRGQNVTFRCDPISEHNRLYWYRQTLGQGPEFLTYFQNEAQLEKSRLLSDRFSAERPKGSFSTLEIQRTEQGDSAMYLCASSPKGFSNEKLFFGSGTQLSVL.

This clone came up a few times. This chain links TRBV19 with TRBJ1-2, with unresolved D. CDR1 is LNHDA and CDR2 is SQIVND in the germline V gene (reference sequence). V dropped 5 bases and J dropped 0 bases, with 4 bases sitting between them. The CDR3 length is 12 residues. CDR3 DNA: TGTGCCAGTAGTGTGACTAACTATGGCTACACCTTC. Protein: CASSVTNYGYTF.

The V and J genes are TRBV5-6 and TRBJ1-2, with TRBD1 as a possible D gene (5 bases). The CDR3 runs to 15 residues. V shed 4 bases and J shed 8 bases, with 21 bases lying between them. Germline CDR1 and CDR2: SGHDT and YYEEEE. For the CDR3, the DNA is TGTGCCAGCAGCCCCAGCCGGGACCGCCTGTGGGGCTACACCTTC. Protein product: CASSPSRDRLWGYTF.

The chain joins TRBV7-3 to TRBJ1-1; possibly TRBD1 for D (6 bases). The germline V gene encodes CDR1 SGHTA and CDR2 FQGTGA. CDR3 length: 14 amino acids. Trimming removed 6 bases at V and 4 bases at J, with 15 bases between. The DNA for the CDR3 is TGTGCCAGCAGTCCGGCAGGGGTAGGCACTGAAGCTTTCTTT. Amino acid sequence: CASSPAGVGTEAFF.

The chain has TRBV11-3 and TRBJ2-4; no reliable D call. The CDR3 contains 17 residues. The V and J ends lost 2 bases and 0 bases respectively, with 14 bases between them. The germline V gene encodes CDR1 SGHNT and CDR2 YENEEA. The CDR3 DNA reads TGTGCCAGCAGCTTAAGTAGGACCCGAATAGCCAAAAACATTCAGTACTTC. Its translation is CASSLSRTRIAKNIQYF.

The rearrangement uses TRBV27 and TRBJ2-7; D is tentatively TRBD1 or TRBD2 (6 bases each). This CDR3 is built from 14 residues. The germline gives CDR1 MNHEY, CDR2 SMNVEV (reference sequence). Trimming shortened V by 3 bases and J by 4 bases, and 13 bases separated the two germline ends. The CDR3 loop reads CASSLGGRGYEQYF. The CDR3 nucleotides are TGTGCCAGCAGTTTGGGGGGCAGGGGTTACGAGCAGTACTTC.

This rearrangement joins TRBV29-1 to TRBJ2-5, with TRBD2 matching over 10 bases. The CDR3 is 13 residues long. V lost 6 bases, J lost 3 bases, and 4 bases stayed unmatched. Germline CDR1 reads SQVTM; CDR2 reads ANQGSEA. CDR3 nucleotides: TGCAGCGTGGCCCTAGCGGGGGAAGAGACCCAGTACTTC. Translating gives CSVALAGEETQYF.

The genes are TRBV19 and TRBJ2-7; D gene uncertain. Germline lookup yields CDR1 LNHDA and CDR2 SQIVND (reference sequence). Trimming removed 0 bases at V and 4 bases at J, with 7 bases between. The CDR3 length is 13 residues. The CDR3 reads CASSIEEGYEQYF. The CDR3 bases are TGTGCCAGTAGTATAGAGGAAGGATACGAGCAGTACTTC. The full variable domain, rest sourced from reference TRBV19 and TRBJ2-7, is DGGITQSPKYLFRKEGQNVTLSCEQNLNHDAMYWYRQDPGQGLRLIYYSQIVNDFQKGDIAEGYSVSREKKESFPLTVTSAQKNPTAFYLCASSIEEGYEQYFGPGTRLTVT.

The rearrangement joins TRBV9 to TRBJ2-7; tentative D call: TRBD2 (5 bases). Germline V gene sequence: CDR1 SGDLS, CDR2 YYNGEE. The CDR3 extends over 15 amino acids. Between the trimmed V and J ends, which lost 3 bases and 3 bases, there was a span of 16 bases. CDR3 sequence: CASSDDYLGNYEQYF. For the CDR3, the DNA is TGTGCCAGCAGCGACGACTACCTTGGGAACTACGAGCAGTACTTC.

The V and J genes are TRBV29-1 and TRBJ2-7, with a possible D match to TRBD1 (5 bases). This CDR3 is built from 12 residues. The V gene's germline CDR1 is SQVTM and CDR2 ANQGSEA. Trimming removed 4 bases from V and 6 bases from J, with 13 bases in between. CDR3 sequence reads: CSVGREAGEQYF. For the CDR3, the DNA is TGCAGCGTTGGCAGGGAAGCCGGCGAGCAGTACTTC.

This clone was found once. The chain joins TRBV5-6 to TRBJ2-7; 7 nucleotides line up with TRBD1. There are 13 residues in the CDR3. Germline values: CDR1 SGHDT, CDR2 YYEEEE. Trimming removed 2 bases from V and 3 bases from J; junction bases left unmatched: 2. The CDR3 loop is CASSFRDSYEQYF. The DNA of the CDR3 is TGTGCCAGCAGCTTCCGGGACAGCTACGAGCAGTACTTC.

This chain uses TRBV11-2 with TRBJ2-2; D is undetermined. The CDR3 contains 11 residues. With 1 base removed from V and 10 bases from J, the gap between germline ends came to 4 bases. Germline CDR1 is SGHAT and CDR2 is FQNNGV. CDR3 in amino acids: CASSLAVELFF. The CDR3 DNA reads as TGTGCCAGCAGCTTAGCAGTGGAGCTGTTTTTT.

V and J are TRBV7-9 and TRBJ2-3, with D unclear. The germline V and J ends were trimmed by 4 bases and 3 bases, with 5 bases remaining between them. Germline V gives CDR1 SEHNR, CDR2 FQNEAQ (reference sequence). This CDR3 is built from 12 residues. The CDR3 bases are TGTGCCAGCAGCTCCGGGACAGATACGCAGTATTTT. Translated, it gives CASSSGTDTQYF.

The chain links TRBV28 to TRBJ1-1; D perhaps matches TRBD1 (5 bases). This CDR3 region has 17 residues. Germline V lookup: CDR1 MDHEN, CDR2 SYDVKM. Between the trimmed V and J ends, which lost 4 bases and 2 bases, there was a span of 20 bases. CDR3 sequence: CASSSLMGQIFNTEAFF. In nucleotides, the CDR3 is TGTGCCAGCAGTTCCCTTATGGGGCAAATTTTTAACACTGAAGCTTTCTTT.

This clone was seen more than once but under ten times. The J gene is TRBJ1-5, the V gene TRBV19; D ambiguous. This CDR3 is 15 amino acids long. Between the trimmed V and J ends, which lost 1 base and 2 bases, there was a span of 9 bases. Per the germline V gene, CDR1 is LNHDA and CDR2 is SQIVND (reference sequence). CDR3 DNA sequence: TGTGCCAGTAGTATAGCGGTTGTCGGCAATCAGCCCCAGCATTTT. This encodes CASSIAVVGNQPQHF.

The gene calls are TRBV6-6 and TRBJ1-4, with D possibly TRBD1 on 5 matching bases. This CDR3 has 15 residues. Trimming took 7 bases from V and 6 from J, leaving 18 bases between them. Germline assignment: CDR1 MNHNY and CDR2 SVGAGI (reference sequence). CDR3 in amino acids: CASNYALGVDEKLFF. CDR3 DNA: TGTGCCAGCAACTACGCCCTAGGGGTGGATGAAAAACTGTTTTTT.

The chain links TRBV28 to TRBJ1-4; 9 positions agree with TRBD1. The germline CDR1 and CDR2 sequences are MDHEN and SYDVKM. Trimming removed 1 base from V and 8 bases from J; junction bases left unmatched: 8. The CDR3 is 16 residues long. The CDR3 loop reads CASSLSATGGREKLFF. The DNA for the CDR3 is TGTGCCAGCAGTTTATCTGCGACAGGGGGAAGAGAAAAACTGTTTTTT. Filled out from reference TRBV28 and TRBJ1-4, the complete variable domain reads DVKVTQSSRYLVKRTGEKVFLECVQDMDHENMFWYRQDPGLGLRLIYFSYDVKMKEKGDIPEGYSVSREKKERFSLILESASTNQTSMYLCASSLSATGGREKLFFGSGTQLSVL.

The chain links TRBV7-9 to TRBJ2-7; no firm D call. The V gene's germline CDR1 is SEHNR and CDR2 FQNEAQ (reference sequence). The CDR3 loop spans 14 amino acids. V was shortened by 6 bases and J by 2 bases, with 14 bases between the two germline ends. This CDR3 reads CASSSDVSAYEQYF. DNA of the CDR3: TGTGCCAGCAGTTCAGATGTCTCGGCCTACGAGCAGTACTTC.

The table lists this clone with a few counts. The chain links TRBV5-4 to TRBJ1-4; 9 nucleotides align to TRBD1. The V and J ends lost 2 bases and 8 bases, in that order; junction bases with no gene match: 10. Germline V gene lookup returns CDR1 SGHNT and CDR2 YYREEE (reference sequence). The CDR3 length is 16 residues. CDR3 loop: CASSFSGQGLGEKLFF. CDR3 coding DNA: TGTGCCAGCAGCTTTTCGGGACAGGGTTTAGGAGAAAAACTGTTTTTT.

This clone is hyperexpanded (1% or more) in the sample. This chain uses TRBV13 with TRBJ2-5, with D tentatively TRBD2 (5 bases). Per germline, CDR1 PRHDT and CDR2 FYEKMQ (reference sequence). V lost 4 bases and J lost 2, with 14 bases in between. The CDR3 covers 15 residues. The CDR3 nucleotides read TGTGCCAGCAGCTCCGCCGGGATAGATCAAGAGACCCAGTACTTC. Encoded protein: CASSSAGIDQETQYF. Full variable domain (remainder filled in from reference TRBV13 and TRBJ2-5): AAGVIQSPRHLIKEKRETATLKCYPIPRHDTVYWYQQGPGQDPQFLISFYEKMQSDKGSIPDRFSAQQFSDYHSELNMSSLELGDSALYFCASSSAGIDQETQYFGPGTRLLVL.

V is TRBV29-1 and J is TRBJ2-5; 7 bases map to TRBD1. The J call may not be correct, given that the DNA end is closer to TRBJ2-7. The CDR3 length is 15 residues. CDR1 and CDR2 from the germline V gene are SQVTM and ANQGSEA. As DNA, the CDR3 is TGCAGCGTTGAAGACCCTACAGGGGTAGCCTACGAGCAGTACTTC. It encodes CSVEDPTGVAYEQYF.

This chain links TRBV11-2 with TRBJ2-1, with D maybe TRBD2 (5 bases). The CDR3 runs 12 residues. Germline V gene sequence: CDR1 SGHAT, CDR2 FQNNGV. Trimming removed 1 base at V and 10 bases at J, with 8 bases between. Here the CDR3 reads CASSLAGEEQFF. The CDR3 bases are TGTGCCAGCAGCTTAGCTGGGGAGGAGCAGTTCTTC.

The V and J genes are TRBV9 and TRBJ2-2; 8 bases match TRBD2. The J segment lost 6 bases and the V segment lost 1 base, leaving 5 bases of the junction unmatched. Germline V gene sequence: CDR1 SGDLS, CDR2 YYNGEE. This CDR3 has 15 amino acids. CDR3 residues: CASSVSGGGSGELFF. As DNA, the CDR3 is TGTGCCAGCAGCGTAAGCGGGGGTGGTTCCGGGGAGCTGTTTTTT.

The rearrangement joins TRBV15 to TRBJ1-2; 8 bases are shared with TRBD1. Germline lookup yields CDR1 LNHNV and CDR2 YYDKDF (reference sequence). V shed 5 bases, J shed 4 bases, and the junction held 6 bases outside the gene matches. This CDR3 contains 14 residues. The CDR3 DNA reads TGTGCCACCAGCCAGGGGGCGTACGGCTATGGCTACACCTTC. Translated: CATSQGAYGYGYTF.